These 5 T cell receptor beta chains were all obtained from the same sample, sequenced in a study of T cell responses to AZD1222 COVID-19 vaccine. Here immunoSEQ multiplex PCR was the method, and the copy in TCRdb shows in-frame clones only, minus some. The sample includes 120,000 to 150,000 clones, over 80% of them seen just once. Sequencing was performed on peripheral blood, taken on day 0 of MenACWY control vaccination. These receptors all come from an adult in good health.

The rearrangement uses TRBV3-1 (or the pseudogene TRBV3-2) and TRBJ1-4; the D is unclear. Trimming took 4 bases from V and 4 from J, leaving 19 bases between them. The CDR3 runs 17 residues. CDR1 LGHDT and CDR2 YNNKEL come from the germline V gene (reference sequence). This CDR3 reads CASSLRTGSELNEKLFF. The DNA of the CDR3 is TGTGCCAGCAGCCTCCGCACCGGGTCGGAGCTTAATGAAAAACTGTTTTTT.

The J gene is TRBJ2-1, the V gene TRBV5-6; D uncertain. The CDR3 length is 13 residues. V was trimmed by 5 bases and J by 6 bases, leaving 12 bases between them. Germline CDR1 and CDR2: SGHDT and YYEEEE. CDR3 DNA: TGTGCCAGCAGTCTTCCTAGTTCCAATGAGCAGTTCTTC. It codes for CASSLPSSNEQFF.

The genes are TRBV5-1 and TRBJ1-1; TRBD1 is a possible D gene (5 bases). The germline V and J ends were trimmed by 5 bases and 0 bases, with 14 bases remaining between them. The length of the CDR3 is 15 residues. Germline V gives CDR1 SGHRS, CDR2 YFSETQ. The CDR3 DNA reads as TGCGCCAGCAGGAAGGAGGAGGGGATGAACACTGAAGCTTTCTTT. Its protein is CASRKEEGMNTEAFF.

The V and J genes are TRBV7-3 and TRBJ2-5; 9 bases line up with TRBD2. This CDR3 comprises 14 residues. Germline lookup yields CDR1 SGHTA and CDR2 FQGTGA. Losses at the gene ends were 5 bases for V and 1 base for J; bases not matched to a gene: 2. The CDR3 bases are TGTGCCAGCAGCCCTAGCGGGACCCAAGAGACCCAGTACTTC. It translates to CASSPSGTQETQYF.

This rearrangement joins TRBV5-6 to TRBJ1-3, with unresolved D. Germline loops: CDR1 SGHDT, CDR2 YYEEEE. CDR3 length: 14 amino acids. V gave up 7 bases and J gave up 0 bases, with 11 bases separating them. In nucleotides, the CDR3 is TGTGCCAGCGCACCAGCTATCTCTGGAAACACCATATATTTT. Amino acid sequence: CASAPAISGNTIYF.